This T cell receptor (beta chain) was obtained from a study of T cells in tumors after PD-1 blockade. Whole-study context: Some patients also took daily vismodegib 150 mg during anti-PD-1 treatment. Study results and caveats: Roughly 42% of tumor TCR clonotypes were also found in blood.

Germline V gene lookup returns CDR1 MNHEY and CDR2 SMNVEV (reference sequence). The CDR3 consists of 14 residues. With 5 bases removed from V and 3 bases from J, the gap between germline ends came to 8 bases. Regarding this clone: What it binds is not known.

Here immunoSEQ multiplex PCR was the method, and the copy in TCRdb shows in-frame clones only, minus some. The sample lists under 75,000 clones, about 74% occurring once. Template: tumor biopsy or peripheral blood genomic DNA, roughly 550-6,500 ng per sample. This chain links TRBV27 with TRBJ1-6; no clear D. This TCR came from a human donor with basal cell carcinoma. Sequencing was performed on PBMCs, taken after anti-PD-1 treatment. CDR3 bases: TGTGCCAGCAGTCGTGATTACTATAATTCACCCCTCCACTTT. Its protein is CASSRDYYNSPLHF.